What follows are 5 T cell receptor beta chains derived from one specimen sequenced in a study of shared clonotypes between healthy human individuals. Naive CD8 cells, CD45RO-negative and positively selected for CCR7, excluded terminally differentiated effector memory CD45RA+ cells. Libraries were prepared by immunoSEQ multiplex PCR; TCRdb keeps only in-frame clonotypes and omits some of them. The sample contains over 800,000 clones, almost 95% of which appear only once. The specimen sequenced was naive CD8+ T cells sorted from blood. The origin of the receptors is a man under 40 in good health.

The gene calls are TRBV19 and TRBJ2-2; the D gene is possibly TRBD2 (5 bases). Germline V CDR1 and CDR2: LNHDA, SQIVND (reference sequence). The CDR3 is 16 amino acids. V was pared by 4 bases and J by 6 bases, with 18 bases between. CDR3 nucleotide sequence: TGTGCCAGTAGTACCCTTTCAGAGAGGGTCGCCGGGGAGCTGTTTTTT. It translates to CASSTLSERVAGELFF.

The chain is built from TRBV11-3 and TRBJ2-3; D not certain. CDR1 is SGHNT, CDR2 YENEEA, per germline. Trimming pared 5 bases from V and 0 bases from J, leaving 18 bases between. The CDR3 covers 17 residues. The CDR3 here is CASSPSGWTGSTDTQYF. The CDR3 coding sequence is TGTGCCAGCAGCCCAAGTGGGTGGACGGGTAGCACAGATACGCAGTATTTT.

The chain recombines TRBV5-1 with TRBJ2-1; 12 bases fit TRBD2. Losses at the gene ends were 4 bases for V and 8 bases for J; bases not matched to a gene: 13. This CDR3 spans 17 amino acids. CDR1 and CDR2 (germline): SGHRS, YFSETQ. CDR3 in amino acids: CASSPYMASGRAHEQFF. The CDR3 DNA reads TGCGCCAGCAGCCCATATATGGCTAGCGGGAGGGCCCATGAGCAGTTCTTC.

This chain connects TRBV19 to TRBJ1-1; maybe TRBD1 (5 bases). In germline, CDR1 is LNHDA, CDR2 SQIVND (reference sequence). This CDR3 region has 14 residues. Deletions cut 5 bases from V and 4 bases from J, with 14 bases between. The CDR3, as DNA: TGTGCCAGTAGTGTCCGGGCCCAGGGCACTGAAGCTTTCTTT. As protein: CASSVRAQGTEAFF.

The J gene is TRBJ2-2, the V gene TRBV10-3, with D possibly TRBD1 on 6 matching bases. The CDR3 is made up of 13 amino acids. Per the germline V gene, CDR1 is ENHRY and CDR2 is SYGVKD. V was cut by 7 bases and J by 5 bases, with 11 bases left in between. CDR3 DNA sequence: TGTGCCATCATGGCAGGGGAGACCGGGGAGCTGTTTTTT. Its translation is CAIMAGETGELFF.